The 32 T cell receptor beta chains below all came from one sample that was sequenced in a study of cytomegalovirus exposure and HLA in healthy donors. Primers for the PCR totalled 60 Vbeta and 13 Jbeta. Sequencing was performed with immunoSEQ multiplex PCR; in TCRdb, only in-frame clones are kept and a portion is missing. Of 130,000 or so clones in the sample, 60% to 80% are singletons; the top ten hold approximately 0.94%. The sample was PBMCs. The receptors were sampled from a woman aged 55-69 years in good health and CMV-seronegative.

V and J are TRBV7-2 and TRBJ2-5; 15 bases fit TRBD2. The J call is in doubt because the DNA end fits TRBJ2-7 better. CDR3 size: 19 residues. Germline assignment: CDR1 SGHTA and CDR2 FQGNSA. The CDR3 loop reads CASSYMGLAGGRSSYEQYF. Written as DNA, the CDR3 is TGTGCCAGCAGCTACATGGGACTAGCGGGAGGCCGAAGCTCCTACGAGCAGTACTTC.

This clone was observed a few times. The gene calls are TRBV30 and TRBJ2-3; 10 positions match TRBD2. Germline V lookup: CDR1 GTSNPN, CDR2 SVGIG (reference sequence). The CDR3 totals 16 residues. V dropped 5 bases and J dropped 4; count of bases not matched to a gene: 12. CDR3: CAWWQKTSGRPDTQYF. CDR3 in DNA: TGTGCCTGGTGGCAAAAGACTAGCGGGCGACCAGATACGCAGTATTTT.

The genes are TRBV6-6 and TRBJ1-1; the D gene is possibly TRBD1 (5 bases). The CDR3 has 12 amino acids. The germline gives CDR1 MNHNY, CDR2 SVGAGI (reference sequence). V lost 4 bases to trimming and J lost 9 bases, with 12 bases between them. CDR3 region: CASSSGLLKAFF. The CDR3 DNA reads TGTGCCAGCAGTTCAGGGTTGTTAAAAGCTTTCTTT.

The genes are TRBV19 and TRBJ2-5; 12 nucleotides agree with TRBD2. V shed 5 bases and J 5 bases; nucleotides not matched to a gene: 12. The germline V gene has CDR1 LNHDA and CDR2 SQIVND (reference sequence). This CDR3 region has 17 residues. This CDR3 is CASSSTSGSKRGETQYF. The DNA of the CDR3 is TGTGCCAGTAGTTCGACTAGCGGGAGCAAACGCGGGGAGACCCAGTACTTC. The full variable domain, rest sourced from reference TRBV19 and TRBJ2-5, is DGGITQSPKYLFRKEGQNVTLSCEQNLNHDAMYWYRQDPGQGLRLIYYSQIVNDFQKGDIAEGYSVSREKKESFPLTVTSAQKNPTAFYLCASSSTSGSKRGETQYFGPGTRLLVL.

The chain couples TRBV9 to TRBJ2-1, with 13 nucleotides matching TRBD2. The V segment lost 4 bases and the J segment 7 bases; nucleotides outside the gene matches: 8. The CDR3 is 16 residues long. The germline CDR1 and CDR2 sequences are SGDLS and YYNGEE. The CDR3 loop is CASSSRLAGGHNEQFF. The CDR3 DNA follows: TGTGCCAGCAGCTCTCGACTAGCGGGGGGCCATAATGAGCAGTTCTTC. The full variable domain, completed using reference TRBV9 and TRBJ2-1, is DSGVTQTPKHLITATGQRVTLRCSPRSGDLSVYWYQQSLDQGLQFLIQYYNGEERAKGNILERFSAQQFPDLHSELNLSSLELGDSALYFCASSSRLAGGHNEQFFGPGTRLTVL.

This chain uses TRBV27 with TRBJ2-7; 11 bases fit TRBD2. The trim removed 5 bases at V and 7 bases at J, leaving 13 bases unmatched. Germline lookup yields CDR1 MNHEY and CDR2 SMNVEV (reference sequence). The CDR3 extends over 16 amino acids. CDR3 sequence: CASSPRASGGPREQYF. CDR3 nucleotides: TGTGCCAGCAGTCCTCGGGCTAGCGGGGGGCCGAGGGAGCAGTACTTC.

The rearrangement links TRBV9 to TRBJ1-6, with D perhaps matching TRBD1 (6 bases). V gave up 4 bases and J gave up 7 bases, with 15 bases separating them. The CDR3 consists of 15 residues. Germline V gene data show CDR1 as SGDLS and CDR2 as YYNGEE. DNA for the CDR3: TGTGCCAGCAGCCCCCCGGGACACCGAAATTCACCCCTCCACTTT. This gives the protein CASSPPGHRNSPLHF.

The CDR3: CASTDGGGTDTQYF. The DNA of the CDR3 is TGTGCCAGTACCGACGGGGGTGGCACAGATACGCAGTATTTT. The V gene is TRBV19, the J gene TRBJ2-3, with a possible D match to TRBD2 (6 bases). The CDR3 totals 14 residues. The germline V gene encodes CDR1 LNHDA and CDR2 SQIVND (reference sequence). Trimming stripped 7 bases from V and 1 base from J, with 12 bases between.

This clone was counted a single time. This chain uses TRBV18 with TRBJ1-4, with a weak D call TRBD1 (6 bases). Looked up from germline, CDR1 is KGHSH and CDR2 is LQKENI. Trimming removed 4 bases from V and 0 bases from J, with 12 bases in between. The CDR3 covers 16 residues. The CDR3 reads CASSLGQLATNEKLFF. The CDR3, as DNA: TGTGCCAGCTCACTAGGACAGCTTGCAACTAATGAAAAACTGTTTTTT.

The J gene is TRBJ2-7, the V gene TRBV7-2, with 8 bases identical to TRBD2. V gave up 6 bases and J gave up 6 bases; unmatched junction bases: 7. From germline, CDR1 is SGHTA and CDR2 FQGNSA. There are 13 residues in the CDR3. The CDR3 DNA reads as TGTGCCAGCAGTCCGGGACTAGTTACCGAGCAGTACTTC. This codes for CASSPGLVTEQYF.

Only a few counts were recorded for this clone. The chain is built from TRBV7-9 and TRBJ2-2; perhaps TRBD2 as D (6 bases). This CDR3 is 16 amino acids long. CDR1 and CDR2 from the germline V gene are SEHNR and FQNEAQ (reference sequence). V was trimmed by 5 bases and J by 5 bases, leaving 18 bases between them. The CDR3 protein is CASSPSGSGLTGELFF. CDR3 sequence (DNA): TGTGCCAGCAGCCCTAGTGGGAGCGGGCTAACCGGGGAGCTGTTTTTT.

This clone was seen a few times. The chain combines TRBV4-1 with TRBJ2-1; D is ambiguous. The CDR3 is made up of 19 amino acids. Germline loops: CDR1 MGHRA, CDR2 YSYEKL. The germline V and J ends were trimmed by 0 bases and 9 bases, with 27 bases remaining between them. DNA of the CDR3: TGCGCCAGCAGCCAAGATAATCGGGTTTCGGCACTTAGGATGGCTGAGCAGTTCTTC. Translated, it gives CASSQDNRVSALRMAEQFF.

This clone has more than one count but fewer than ten. The chain links TRBV19 to TRBJ2-5, with 10 bases aligning to TRBD1. This CDR3 has 16 residues. The V segment lost 5 bases and the J segment 7 bases; nucleotides outside the gene matches: 13. The germline V gene has CDR1 LNHDA and CDR2 SQIVND (reference sequence). The CDR3 loop reads CASSPSSTGGFGTQYF. DNA for the CDR3: TGTGCCAGTAGTCCCTCGTCGACAGGGGGCTTCGGGACCCAGTACTTC.

The gene calls are TRBV28 and TRBJ1-5, with TRBD1 as a possible D gene (5 bases). The CDR3 has 14 residues. Germline CDR1 reads MDHEN; CDR2 reads SYDVKM. V was pared by 8 bases and J by 7 bases, with 18 bases between. Here the CDR3 reads CASLYQGVGQPQHF. CDR3 bases: TGTGCCAGCCTCTACCAAGGGGTGGGCCAGCCCCAGCATTTT.

The V call is TRBV6-5, the J call TRBJ2-2, with TRBD1 matching over 7 bases. V shed 6 bases and J 7 bases; nucleotides not matched to a gene: 5. This CDR3 is 13 amino acids long. The germline V gene encodes CDR1 MNHEY and CDR2 SVGAGI. CDR3 loop: CASSRDSGGELFF. DNA of the CDR3: TGTGCCAGCAGCAGGGACAGTGGCGGGGAGCTGTTTTTT.

The gene calls are TRBV6-5 and TRBJ2-1; 9 nucleotides agree with TRBD2. This CDR3 has 15 amino acids. Germline-derived CDR1 and CDR2 are MNHEY and SVGAGI. Trimming cost V 4 bases and J 4 bases; bases outside gene matches: 5. The CDR3 here is CASSWTSAGYNEQFF. The DNA for the CDR3 is TGTGCCAGCAGTTGGACTAGCGCGGGTTACAATGAGCAGTTCTTC.

The chain is built from TRBV9 and TRBJ2-2; no clear D gene. The CDR3 covers 13 residues. Germline V gene lookup returns CDR1 SGDLS and CDR2 YYNGEE. V lost 4 bases and J lost 7, with 11 bases in between. CDR3 coding DNA: TGTGCCAGCAGCCTCGGGTTCGGCGGGGAGCTGTTTTTT. This translates into CASSLGFGGELFF.

CDR3 sequence (DNA): TGTGCCAGCAAAGTCAGGGCCGGTCCGGTCAATGAGCAGTTCTTC. It specifies CASKVRAGPVNEQFF. The rearrangement links TRBV27 to TRBJ2-1, with D maybe TRBD1 (5 bases). Trimming left V 7 bases short and J 6 bases short, with 19 bases between. Germline V lookup: CDR1 MNHEY, CDR2 SMNVEV (reference sequence). This CDR3 contains 15 residues.

The gene calls are TRBV27 and TRBJ1-5; D gene unclear. Deletions cut 5 bases from V and 3 bases from J, with 5 bases between. The germline gives CDR1 MNHEY, CDR2 SMNVEV (reference sequence). This CDR3 has 12 amino acids. CDR3 region: CASSTNNQPQHF. CDR3 nucleotide sequence: TGTGCCAGCAGTACAAACAATCAGCCCCAGCATTTT.

V is TRBV15 and J is TRBJ1-5; no firm D call. From germline, CDR1 is LNHNV and CDR2 YYDKDF (reference sequence). V lost 3 bases and J 1 base, leaving 10 bases between the germline ends. CDR3 size: 15 residues. CDR3 sequence reads: CATSSRGRSNQPQHF. In nucleotides, the CDR3 is TGTGCCACCAGCAGCCGTGGGAGGAGCAATCAGCCCCAGCATTTT.

This chain links TRBV7-2 with TRBJ1-6; D not certain. The CDR3 is 16 amino acids. The germline V gene encodes CDR1 SGHTA and CDR2 FQGNSA. V lost 4 bases, J lost 0 bases, and 10 bases lay in between. The CDR3 is CASSSGGSSYNSPLHF. DNA for the CDR3: TGTGCCAGCAGCTCCGGAGGGAGCTCCTATAATTCACCCCTCCACTTT.

Points on this clone: Other DNA sequences from this sample encode an identical CDR3 as well. The J gene is TRBJ2-1, the V gene TRBV11-2; TRBD2 agrees at 9 bases. CDR3 size: 15 residues. In germline, CDR1 is SGHAT, CDR2 FQNNGV. V lost 5 bases, J lost 0 bases, and 2 bases stayed unmatched. The CDR3 sequence is CASSVSGSSYNEQFF. The DNA of the CDR3 is TGTGCCAGCAGCGTTAGCGGGAGCTCCTACAATGAGCAGTTCTTC.

The rearrangement uses TRBV7-9 and TRBJ2-5; 8 bases fit TRBD2. Losses at the gene ends were 5 bases for V and 2 bases for J; bases not matched to a gene: 4. CDR1 SEHNR and CDR2 FQNEAQ come from the germline V gene (reference sequence). The CDR3 runs 14 residues. The CDR3 loop is CASSVGGAQETQYF. The CDR3 DNA is TGTGCCAGCAGCGTCGGGGGGGCGCAAGAGACCCAGTACTTC.

This clone came up once. The V and J genes are TRBV14 and TRBJ1-1, with D maybe TRBD1 (6 bases). The CDR3 length is 16 residues. V was shortened by 1 base and J by 5 bases, with 17 bases between the two germline ends. Germline V gene data show CDR1 as SGHDN and CDR2 as FVKESK. Written as DNA, the CDR3 is TGTGCCAGCAGCCAAGGCCCAAGGGGAAGGGGGACTGAAGCTTTCTTT. Translation: CASSQGPRGRGTEAFF.

CDR3 protein: CASSQGPGVGAASTEAFF. The CDR3 coding sequence is TGCGCCAGCAGCCAAGGACCTGGGGTAGGGGCAGCGAGCACTGAAGCTTTCTTT. The chain has TRBV4-1 and TRBJ1-1, with D tentatively TRBD1 (5 bases). From germline, CDR1 is MGHRA and CDR2 YSYEKL. V was shortened by 1 base and J by 4 bases, with 22 bases between the two germline ends. This CDR3 spans 18 amino acids.

The J gene is TRBJ2-1, the V gene TRBV28; D is unresolved. V shed 6 bases and J shed 1 base, with 13 bases lying between them. The CDR3 loop spans 15 amino acids. CDR1 is MDHEN, CDR2 SYDVKM, per germline. DNA for the CDR3: TGTGCCAGCAGGGAATACCCCGGGTCCTACAATGAGCAGTTCTTC. Translated: CASREYPGSYNEQFF.

The chain combines TRBV7-6 with TRBJ2-3; 8 bases line up with TRBD1. Germline lookup yields CDR1 SGHVS and CDR2 FNYEAQ. The ends lost 5 bases at V and 6 bases at J; junction bases unmatched: 7. This CDR3 is built from 14 residues. The CDR3 DNA reads TGTGCCAGCAGCCCTGGACAGGGACGGGATACGCAGTATTTT. Its protein product is CASSPGQGRDTQYF.

This chain links TRBV4-2 with TRBJ2-1; 8 nucleotides agree with TRBD1. CDR3 length equals 16 residues. Germline-derived CDR1 and CDR2 are LGHNA and YNFKEQ. Losses at the gene ends were 3 bases for V and 2 bases for J; bases not matched to a gene: 6. The CDR3 protein is CASSHHRGEPYNEQFF. The CDR3 coding sequence is TGTGCCAGCAGCCACCACAGGGGGGAGCCCTACAATGAGCAGTTCTTC.

The CDR3 region has the DNA TGTGCCACGGCCCCGGGACAGGGGTCTATTGAGCCCCAGCATTTT. As protein: CATAPGQGSIEPQHF. The rearrangement joins TRBV10-3 to TRBJ1-5; 10 bases agree with TRBD1. Trimming took 10 bases from V and 8 from J; bases not matched to a gene: 14. The CDR3 contains 15 residues. Germline assignment: CDR1 ENHRY and CDR2 SYGVKD.

This clone has just a few counts. The rearrangement uses TRBV5-4 and TRBJ2-3; TRBD1 agrees at 8 bases. Germline V gives CDR1 SGHNT, CDR2 YYREEE (reference sequence). With 5 bases clipped from V and 8 bases from J, the junction kept 7 bases outside the gene matches. The CDR3 consists of 13 residues. This CDR3 is CASSSDRVPTQYF. CDR3 DNA sequence: TGTGCCAGCAGTTCGGACAGGGTCCCTACGCAGTATTTT. Full variable domain (rest looked up from reference TRBV5-4 and TRBJ2-3): ETGVTQSPTHLIKTRGQQVTLRCSSQSGHNTVSWYQQALGQGPQFIFQYYREEENGRGNFPPRFSGLQFPNYSSELNVNALELDDSALYLCASSSDRVPTQYFGPGTRLTVL.

This chain uses TRBV19 with TRBJ1-2; weak D call: TRBD1 (6 bases). From germline, CDR1 is LNHDA and CDR2 SQIVND (reference sequence). CDR3 size: 14 residues. The ends were cut back, 3 bases at V and 4 bases at J, with 12 bases in the middle. CDR3 region: CASSIGQGGYGYTF. The CDR3 DNA follows: TGTGCCAGTAGTATCGGGCAAGGGGGCTATGGCTACACCTTC.

The V call is TRBV19, the J call TRBJ2-3; 10 nucleotides agree with TRBD2. After removal of 3 bases from V and 2 bases from J, the junction contained 5 bases not matched to a gene. The CDR3 has 16 residues. The germline V gene encodes CDR1 LNHDA and CDR2 SQIVND (reference sequence). CDR3 coding DNA: TGTGCCAGTAGTATCCGGACTAGCGGAAACACAGATACGCAGTATTTT. This sequence encodes CASSIRTSGNTDTQYF.